The next 12 T cell receptor beta chains were all read from a single sample in a study of breast tumors, draining lymph nodes, adjacent tissues. TCRdb called the multiplex PCR reads again in MiXCR, with one record for every CDR3 protein. The sample includes 20,000 to 25,000 distinct CDR3 sequences, about 41% of them seen just once. Input material: breast tumor tissue. All receptors derive from a female donor with breast cancer. Some clones in this sample may be carry-over from other donors' samples.

This clonotype was found a few times. V and J are TRBV12-3 or TRBV12-4 and TRBJ2-1; tentatively, D is TRBD2 (6 bases). The CDR3 is 14 residues long. CDR3 nucleotide sequence: TGTGGGAAAGAGCGGGCCCGAACCTACAATGAGCAGTTCTTC. Its protein product is CGKERARTYNEQFF.

V and J are TRBV20-1 and TRBJ2-1; D perhaps matches TRBD1 (6 bases). Germline V gene data show CDR1 as DFQATT and CDR2 as SNEGSKA (reference sequence). V dropped 1 base and J dropped 2 bases, with 9 bases sitting between them. The CDR3 has 14 amino acids. CDR3 loop: CSARGRGTYNEQFF. The CDR3 nucleotides read TGCAGTGCTAGAGGCAGGGGAACCTACAATGAGCAGTTCTTC.

The rearrangement links TRBV6-2 or TRBV6-3 to TRBJ2-7; possibly TRBD1 for D (7 bases). This CDR3 spans 16 amino acids. Germline V gene lookup returns CDR1 MNHEY and CDR2 SVGEGT. Deletions cut 6 bases from V and 1 base from J, with 19 bases between. CDR3 region: CASRGLGTARSYEQYF. CDR3 coding DNA: TGTGCCAGCAGGGGACTTGGGACAGCGCGTTCCTACGAGCAGTACTTC.

CDR3 residues: CAISGGQGGNQPQHF. The CDR3 DNA sequence: TGTGCCATCAGTGGCGGACAGGGAGGCAATCAGCCCCAGCATTTT. The rearrangement links TRBV10-3 to TRBJ1-5; TRBD1 matches 8 bases. CDR3 size: 15 residues. Germline loops: CDR1 ENHRY, CDR2 SYGVKD. Trimming cost V 4 bases and J 2 bases; bases outside gene matches: 4.

This chain links TRBV28 with TRBJ1-2; D not resolved. Germline V gene sequence: CDR1 MDHEN, CDR2 SYDVKM. The germline V and J ends were trimmed by 1 base and 4 bases, with 7 bases remaining between them. The CDR3 runs 13 residues. The CDR3 is CASSLSATYGYTF. The CDR3 DNA sequence: TGTGCCAGCAGTTTATCCGCCACCTATGGCTACACCTTC.

This clonotype was picked up many times. The gene calls are TRBV2 and TRBJ1-2, with 7 bases lining up with TRBD1. CDR1 is SNHLY, CDR2 FYNNEI, per germline. The CDR3 totals 16 residues. The junction had 9 bases not matched to a gene; V was cut back by 5 bases and J by 0 bases. Here the CDR3 DNA reads TGTGCCAGCAGTAAGGCCCGGGACAGAGCTAACTATGGCTACACCTTC. The encoded protein is CASSKARDRANYGYTF.

This clonotype was observed many times. The chain employs TRBV6-6 and TRBJ1-5; 8 nucleotides align to TRBD1. There are 14 residues in the CDR3. CDR1 is MNHNY and CDR2 is SVGAGI in the germline V gene (reference sequence). J gave up 6 bases and V 6 bases, and 7 bases lay outside the gene matches. The chain's CDR3 is CASRPGGAGQPQHF. The CDR3 DNA reads TGTGCCAGCAGACCAGGGGGCGCGGGTCAGCCCCAGCATTTT.

The V gene is TRBV14, the J gene TRBJ1-5; TRBD1 matches at 11 bases. Germline-derived CDR1 and CDR2 are SGHDN and FVKESK. V shed 0 bases, J shed 8 bases, and the junction held 6 bases outside the gene matches. This CDR3 has 16 amino acids. This CDR3 reads CASSQEGQGDLEPQHF. In DNA form, the CDR3 reads TGTGCCAGCAGCCAAGAGGGACAGGGGGATTTGGAGCCCCAGCATTTT.

In its sample, this clonotype was seen a few times. The rearrangement links TRBV5-1 to TRBJ1-4, with 11 bases fitting TRBD1. This CDR3 is 15 amino acids long. Germline lookup yields CDR1 SGHRS and CDR2 YFSETQ. V shed 4 bases, J shed 7 bases, and the junction held 6 bases outside the gene matches. This CDR3 reads CASSITGTGGEKLFF. CDR3 bases: TGCGCCAGCAGCATAACCGGGACAGGGGGTGAAAAACTGTTTTTT.

This clonotype was counted a single time. The chain is built from TRBV3-1 and TRBJ2-2; D remains unclear. From germline, CDR1 is LGHDT and CDR2 YNNKEL (reference sequence). The V gene lost 4 bases and the J gene lost 5 bases, with 5 bases spanning the gap. CDR3 size: 12 residues. The DNA of the CDR3 is TGTGCCAGCAGCCCAATAACCGGGGAGCTGTTTTTT. Translated: CASSPITGELFF.

This clonotype has ten or more counts. This chain links TRBV7-6 with TRBJ1-6; D remains unclear. The CDR3 is 17 residues long. V was clipped by 4 bases and J by 7 bases, with 20 bases between them. Germline CDR1 SGHVS, CDR2 FNYEAQ. CDR3 DNA: TGTGCCAGCAGCTCTAACCCCTATGAAGGCGGCAATTCACCCCTCCACTTT. Its protein is CASSSNPYEGGNSPLHF. The full variable domain, rest sourced from reference TRBV7-6 and TRBJ1-6, is GAGVSQSPRYKVTKRGQDVALRCDPISGHVSLYWYRQALGQGPEFLTYFNYEAQQDKSGLPNDRFSAERPEGSISTLTIQRTEQRDSAMYRCASSSNPYEGGNSPLHFGNGTRLTVT.

The V and J genes are TRBV6-5 and TRBJ2-7; D perhaps matches TRBD2 (6 bases). The V gene's germline CDR1 is MNHEY and CDR2 SVGAGI. V was shortened by 7 bases and J by 1 base, with 14 bases between the two germline ends. CDR3 size: 14 residues. The CDR3 protein is CASTINAGSYEQYF. CDR3 sequence (DNA): TGTGCCAGCACCATCAACGCGGGATCCTACGAGCAGTACTTC.